This T cell receptor (beta chain) was identified in a study of blood T cell repertoires in COVID-19. Overall study context: The United States, Italy and Spain were the sources of the acute and convalescent COVID-19 samples. T cells, B-cell-depleted T cells, or PBMCs supplied cDNA or gDNA.

This clone was detected only once. Original processing methods: Quantification of nucleated cells was approximated via reference gene primer amplification. Sequenced by immunoSEQ multiplex PCR; TCRdb stores in-frame clones only, minus some. V and J calls and clone size follow that table, whereas D and trimming were derived from the DNA. Among 150,000 to 180,000 clones listed, 75% to 95% were seen once. Material: peripheral blood. The sequence was obtained from a man aged 50-60 years with acute or convalescent COVID-19.

CDR3 residues: CASSQIKHPGQGLEKLFF. Here the CDR3 DNA reads TGCGCCAGCAGCCAAATTAAACACCCGGGACAGGGCCTAGAAAAACTGTTTTTT. The J gene is TRBJ1-4, the V gene TRBV4-1; the match to TRBD1 covers 9 bases. Looked up from germline, CDR1 is MGHRA and CDR2 is YSYEKL. The trim removed 2 bases at V and 8 bases at J, leaving 15 bases unmatched. This CDR3 is 18 amino acids long.